A single T cell receptor beta chain is shown here with its context. This sample is drawn from a study of blood T cell repertoires in COVID-19. Whole-study context: Spain, Italy and the United States supplied samples that represented acute and convalescent COVID-19. The cDNA or gDNA used as material had been derived from T cells, B-cell-depleted T cells, or PBMCs.

In the original workflow: Amplifying reference gene primers gave estimates of nucleated cell counts. Produced via immunoSEQ multiplex PCR; TCRdb's table is partial and in-frame only. From that table come the V and J calls and clone size; the DNA was used to work out D and trimming. In the table there are about 70,000 clones, more than 75% of which are singletons. Germline V gene data show CDR1 as MNHEY and CDR2 as SVGAGI. CDR3 length equals 14 residues. The V gene end was trimmed by 10 bases and the J gene end by 2 bases; junction bases not matched to a gene: 5. The sample taken for sequencing was peripheral blood. The clonotype originates from a human donor in a cohort sampled during active COVID-19. J is TRBJ2-5 and V is TRBV6-5; TRBD2 agrees at 12 bases. Here the CDR3 reads CATRTSGVQETQYF. CDR3 DNA: TGTGCCACACGGACTAGCGGGGTACAAGAGACCCAGTACTTC.